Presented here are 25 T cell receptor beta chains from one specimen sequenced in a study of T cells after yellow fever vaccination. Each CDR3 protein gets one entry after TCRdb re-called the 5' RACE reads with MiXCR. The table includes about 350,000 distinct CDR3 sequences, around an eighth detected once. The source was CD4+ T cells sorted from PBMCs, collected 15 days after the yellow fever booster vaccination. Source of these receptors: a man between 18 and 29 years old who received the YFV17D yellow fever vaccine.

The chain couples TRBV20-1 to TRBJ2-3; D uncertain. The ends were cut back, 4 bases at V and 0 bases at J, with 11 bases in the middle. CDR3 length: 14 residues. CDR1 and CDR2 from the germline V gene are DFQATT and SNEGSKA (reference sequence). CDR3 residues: CSAKRTRSTDTQYF. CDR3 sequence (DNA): TGCAGTGCTAAACGGACCCGCAGCACAGATACGCAGTATTTT.

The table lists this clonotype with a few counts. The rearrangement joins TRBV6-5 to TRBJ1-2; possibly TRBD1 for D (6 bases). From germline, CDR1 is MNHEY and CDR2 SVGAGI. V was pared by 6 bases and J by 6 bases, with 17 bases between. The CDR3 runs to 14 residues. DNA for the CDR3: TGTGCCAGCAGCAGCCCCACAGGGTATAATGGCTACACCTTC. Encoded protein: CASSSPTGYNGYTF.

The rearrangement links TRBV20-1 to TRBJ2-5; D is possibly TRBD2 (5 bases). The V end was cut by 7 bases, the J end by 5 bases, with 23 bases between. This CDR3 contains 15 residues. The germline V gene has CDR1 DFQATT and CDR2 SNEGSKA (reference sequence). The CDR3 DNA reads TGCAGTGTGCCTGGGCGGGCCTCCGGTTGGGAGACCCAGTACTTC. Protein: CSVPGRASGWETQYF.

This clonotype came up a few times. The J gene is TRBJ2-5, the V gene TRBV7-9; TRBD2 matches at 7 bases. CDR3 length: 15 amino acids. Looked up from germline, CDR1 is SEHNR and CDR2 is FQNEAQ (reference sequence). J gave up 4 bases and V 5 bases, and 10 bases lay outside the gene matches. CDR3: CASSTERGGLETQYF. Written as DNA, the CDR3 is TGTGCCAGCAGCACCGAGCGGGGAGGGCTAGAGACCCAGTACTTC.

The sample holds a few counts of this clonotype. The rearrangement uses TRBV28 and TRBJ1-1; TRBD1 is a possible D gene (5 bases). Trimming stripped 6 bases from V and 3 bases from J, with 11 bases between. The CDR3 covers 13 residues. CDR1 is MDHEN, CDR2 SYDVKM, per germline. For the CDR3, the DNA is TGTGCCAGCAGGCGGACGGGGGACACTGAAGCTTTCTTT. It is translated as CASRRTGDTEAFF.

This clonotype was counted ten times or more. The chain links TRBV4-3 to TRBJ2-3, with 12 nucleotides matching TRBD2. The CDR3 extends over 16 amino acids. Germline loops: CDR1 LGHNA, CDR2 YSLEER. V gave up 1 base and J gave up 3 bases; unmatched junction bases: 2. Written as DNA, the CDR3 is TGCGCCAGCAGCCAAGTTGGGACTAGCGGGACAGATACGCAGTATTTT. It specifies CASSQVGTSGTDTQYF.

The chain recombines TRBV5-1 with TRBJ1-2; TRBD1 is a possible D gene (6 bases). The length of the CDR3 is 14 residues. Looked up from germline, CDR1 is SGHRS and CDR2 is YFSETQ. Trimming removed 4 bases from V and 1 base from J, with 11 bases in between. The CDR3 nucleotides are TGCGCCAGCAGCGCCGGACAGAATAACTATGGCTACACCTTC. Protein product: CASSAGQNNYGYTF.

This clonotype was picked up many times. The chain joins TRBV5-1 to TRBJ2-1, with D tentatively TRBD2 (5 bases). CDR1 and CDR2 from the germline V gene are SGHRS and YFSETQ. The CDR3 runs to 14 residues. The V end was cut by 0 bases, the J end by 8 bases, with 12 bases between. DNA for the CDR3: TGCGCCAGCAGCTTGGGCCTAGCTCACGATGAGCAGTTCTTC. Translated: CASSLGLAHDEQFF. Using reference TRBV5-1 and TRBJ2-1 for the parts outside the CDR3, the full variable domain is KAGVTQTPRYLIKTRGQQVTLSCSPISGHRSVSWYQQTPGQGLQFLFEYFSETQRNKGNFPGRFSGRQFSNSRSEMNVSTLELGDSALYLCASSLGLAHDEQFFGPGTRLTVL.

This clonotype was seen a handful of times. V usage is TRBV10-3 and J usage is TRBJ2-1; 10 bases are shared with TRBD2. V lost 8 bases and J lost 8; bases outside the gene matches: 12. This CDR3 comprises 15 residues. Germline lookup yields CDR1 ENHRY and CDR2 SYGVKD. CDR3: CAIGTGTSDLDEQFF. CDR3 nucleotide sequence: TGTGCCATCGGAACCGGGACTAGCGACTTGGATGAGCAGTTCTTC.

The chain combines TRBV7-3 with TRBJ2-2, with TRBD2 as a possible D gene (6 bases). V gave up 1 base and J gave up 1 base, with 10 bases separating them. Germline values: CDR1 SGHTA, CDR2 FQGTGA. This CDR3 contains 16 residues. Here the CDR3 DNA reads TGTGCCAGCAGCTTAAGAGGCGGGATGAACACCGGGGAGCTGTTTTTT. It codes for CASSLRGGMNTGELFF.

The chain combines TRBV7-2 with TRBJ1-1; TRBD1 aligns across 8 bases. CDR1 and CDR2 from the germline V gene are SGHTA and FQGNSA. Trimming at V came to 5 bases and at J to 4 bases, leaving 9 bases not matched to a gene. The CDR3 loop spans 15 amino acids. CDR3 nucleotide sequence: TGTGCCAGCAGCCCACAGGGGGTAATTAGCACTGAAGCTTTCTTT. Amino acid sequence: CASSPQGVISTEAFF.

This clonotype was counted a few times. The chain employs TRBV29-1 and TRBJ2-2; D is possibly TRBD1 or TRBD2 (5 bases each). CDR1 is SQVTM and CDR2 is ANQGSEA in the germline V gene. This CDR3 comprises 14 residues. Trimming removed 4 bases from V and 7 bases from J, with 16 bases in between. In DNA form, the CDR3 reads TGCAGCGTTGGGGGGTCGGCAGAGGGCGGGGAGCTGTTTTTT. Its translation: CSVGGSAEGGELFF.

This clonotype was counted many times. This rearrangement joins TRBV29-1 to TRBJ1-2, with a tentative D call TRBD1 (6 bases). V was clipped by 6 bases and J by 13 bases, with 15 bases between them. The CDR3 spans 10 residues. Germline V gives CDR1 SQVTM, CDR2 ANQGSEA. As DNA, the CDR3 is TGCAGCGTCTACCGGGACAAGTCCACCTTC. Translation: CSVYRDKSTF.

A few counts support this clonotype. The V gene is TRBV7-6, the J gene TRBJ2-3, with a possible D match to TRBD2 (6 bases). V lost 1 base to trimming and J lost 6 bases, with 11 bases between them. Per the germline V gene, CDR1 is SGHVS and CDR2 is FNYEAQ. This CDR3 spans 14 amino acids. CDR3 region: CASSLERARDTQYF. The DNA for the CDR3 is TGTGCCAGCAGCTTAGAGCGGGCTAGGGATACGCAGTATTTT. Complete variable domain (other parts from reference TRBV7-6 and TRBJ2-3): GAGVSQSPRYKVTKRGQDVALRCDPISGHVSLYWYRQALGQGPEFLTYFNYEAQQDKSGLPNDRFSAERPEGSISTLTIQRTEQRDSAMYRCASSLERARDTQYFGPGTRLTVL.

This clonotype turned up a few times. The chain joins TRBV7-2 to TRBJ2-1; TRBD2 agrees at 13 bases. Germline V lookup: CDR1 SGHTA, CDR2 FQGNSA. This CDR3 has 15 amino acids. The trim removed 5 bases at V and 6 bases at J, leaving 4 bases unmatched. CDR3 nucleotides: TGTGCCAGCAGCCAGACTAGCGGGGGGTTCAATGAGCAGTTCTTC. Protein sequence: CASSQTSGGFNEQFF.

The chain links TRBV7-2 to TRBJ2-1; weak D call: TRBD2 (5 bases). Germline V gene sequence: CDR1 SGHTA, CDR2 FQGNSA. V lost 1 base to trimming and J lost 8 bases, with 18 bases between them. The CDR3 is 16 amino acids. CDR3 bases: TGTGCCAGCAGCTTAGTGGGCGGAGGAGACGGGTATGAGCAGTTCTTC. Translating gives CASSLVGGGDGYEQFF.

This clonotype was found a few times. The CDR3 DNA reads TGTGCCAGCAGTAGCACACTCAGCGGGGGTGTGTTCTTC. This encodes CASSSTLSGGVFF. This chain links TRBV6-2 or TRBV6-3 with TRBJ2-1, with TRBD2 matching over 8 bases. Trimming at V came to 5 bases and at J to 15 bases, leaving 12 bases not matched to a gene. Germline values: CDR1 MNHEY, CDR2 SVGEGT. This CDR3 spans 13 amino acids.

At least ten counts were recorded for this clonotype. The CDR3 DNA follows: TGTGCCAGCAGTTGGGCGTACGAGCAGTACTTC. This encodes CASSWAYEQYF. V is TRBV6-2 or TRBV6-3 and J is TRBJ2-7; D ambiguous. Between the trimmed V and J ends, which lost 4 bases and 4 bases, there was a span of 5 bases. Germline CDR1 reads MNHEY; CDR2 reads SVGEGT. This CDR3 region has 11 residues.

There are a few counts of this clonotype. The DNA of the CDR3 is TGTGCCAGCAGCCCTCGGACAGGGGGCAGGACCGGGGAGCTGTTTTTT. This gives the protein CASSPRTGGRTGELFF. The rearrangement links TRBV7-9 to TRBJ2-2, with 11 bases fitting TRBD1. The length of the CDR3 is 16 residues. CDR1 and CDR2 from the germline V gene are SEHNR and FQNEAQ (reference sequence). After removal of 5 bases from V and 5 bases from J, the junction contained 7 bases not matched to a gene.

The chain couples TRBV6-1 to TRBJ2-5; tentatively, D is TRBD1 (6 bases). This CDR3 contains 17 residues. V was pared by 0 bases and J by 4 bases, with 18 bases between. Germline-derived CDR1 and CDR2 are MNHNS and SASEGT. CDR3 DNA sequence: TGTGCCAGCAGTGAAGCGCTAGGTCAGGGGCTTCTAGAGACCCAGTACTTC. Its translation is CASSEALGQGLLETQYF.

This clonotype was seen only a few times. The CDR3 loop reads CATSREGQGNEKLFF. In DNA form, the CDR3 reads TGTGCCACCAGCAGAGAGGGCCAGGGGAATGAAAAACTGTTTTTT. The rearrangement links TRBV15 to TRBJ1-4; maybe TRBD1 (6 bases). Germline CDR1 is LNHNV and CDR2 is YYDKDF (reference sequence). CDR3 size: 15 residues. Trimming took off 0 bases at V and 5 bases at J, with 10 bases between the two ends.

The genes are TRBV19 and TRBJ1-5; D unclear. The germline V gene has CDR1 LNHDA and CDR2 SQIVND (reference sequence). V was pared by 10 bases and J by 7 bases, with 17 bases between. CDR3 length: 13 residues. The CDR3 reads CATHPVNWQPQHF. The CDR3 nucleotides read TGTGCCACCCATCCGGTTAATTGGCAGCCCCAGCATTTT.

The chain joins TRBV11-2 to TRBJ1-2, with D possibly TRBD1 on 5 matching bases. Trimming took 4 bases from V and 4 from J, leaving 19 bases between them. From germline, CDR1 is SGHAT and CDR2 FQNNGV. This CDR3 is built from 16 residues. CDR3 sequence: CASSSPEGLLGYGYTF. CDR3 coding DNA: TGTGCCAGCAGCTCCCCTGAGGGGCTGCTGGGCTATGGCTACACCTTC. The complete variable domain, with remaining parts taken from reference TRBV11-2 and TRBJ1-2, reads EAGVAQSPRYKIIEKRQSVAFWCNPISGHATLYWYQQILGQGPKLLIQFQNNGVVDDSQLPKDRFSAERLKGVDSTLKIQPAKLEDSAVYLCASSSPEGLLGYGYTFGSGTRLTVV.

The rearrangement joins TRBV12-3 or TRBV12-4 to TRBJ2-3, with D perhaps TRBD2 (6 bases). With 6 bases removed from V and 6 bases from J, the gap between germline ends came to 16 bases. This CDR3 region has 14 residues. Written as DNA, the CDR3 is TGTGCCAGCAGCGGGGGTCTCTCCTCTGATACGCAGTATTTT. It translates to CASSGGLSSDTQYF.

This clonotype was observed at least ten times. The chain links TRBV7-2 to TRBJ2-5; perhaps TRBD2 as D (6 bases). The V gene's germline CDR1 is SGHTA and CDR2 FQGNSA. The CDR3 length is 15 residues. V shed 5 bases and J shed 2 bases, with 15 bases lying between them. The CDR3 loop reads CASSPRGSSQETQYF. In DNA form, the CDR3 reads TGTGCCAGCAGCCCCCGGGGGTCCTCGCAAGAGACCCAGTACTTC.